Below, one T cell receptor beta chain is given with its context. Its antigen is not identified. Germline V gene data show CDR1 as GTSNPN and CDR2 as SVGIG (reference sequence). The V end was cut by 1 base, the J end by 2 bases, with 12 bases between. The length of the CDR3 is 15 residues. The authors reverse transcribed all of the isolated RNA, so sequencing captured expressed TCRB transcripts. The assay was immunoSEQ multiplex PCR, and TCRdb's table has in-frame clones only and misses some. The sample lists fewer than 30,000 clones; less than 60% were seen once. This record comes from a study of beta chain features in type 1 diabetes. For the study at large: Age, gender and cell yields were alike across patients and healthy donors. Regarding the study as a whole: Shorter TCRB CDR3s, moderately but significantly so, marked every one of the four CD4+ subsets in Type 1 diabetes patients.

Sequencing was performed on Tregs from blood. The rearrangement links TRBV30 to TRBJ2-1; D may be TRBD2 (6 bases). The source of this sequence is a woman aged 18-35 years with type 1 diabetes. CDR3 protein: CAWSAGGSTYNEQFF. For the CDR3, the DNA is TGTGCCTGGAGTGCAGGAGGGTCTACCTACAATGAGCAGTTCTTC.